A few counts support the clone carrying this T cell receptor (beta chain). The germline V gene encodes CDR1 DFQATT and CDR2 SNEGSKA (reference sequence). The CDR3 extends over 13 amino acids. V dropped 1 base and J dropped 10; count of bases not matched to a gene: 7. Only patients with CD8+CD57+ cell expansion on flow cytometry were chosen for sequencing. This specimen comes from a study of CD8+CD57+ T cells in acquired aplastic anemia. Profiling of TCR beta VDJ combinations and CDR3 sequences used genomic DNA as template. In TCRdb, the reads were re-called with MiXCR into one record per CDR3 protein. The table shows roughly 500,000 distinct CDR3 sequences, with around a third occurring only once.

This receptor was identified in a human donor with aplastic anemia. Source material: sorted CD4+, CD8+, or CD8+CD57+ T cells (not recorded which) from PBMCs. The gene calls are TRBV20-1 and TRBJ2-1, with TRBD1 identical over 7 bases. This chain's CDR3 is CSARGLGQVEQFF. The CDR3 nucleotides are TGCAGTGCTAGAGGTCTTGGACAGGTCGAGCAGTTCTTC.